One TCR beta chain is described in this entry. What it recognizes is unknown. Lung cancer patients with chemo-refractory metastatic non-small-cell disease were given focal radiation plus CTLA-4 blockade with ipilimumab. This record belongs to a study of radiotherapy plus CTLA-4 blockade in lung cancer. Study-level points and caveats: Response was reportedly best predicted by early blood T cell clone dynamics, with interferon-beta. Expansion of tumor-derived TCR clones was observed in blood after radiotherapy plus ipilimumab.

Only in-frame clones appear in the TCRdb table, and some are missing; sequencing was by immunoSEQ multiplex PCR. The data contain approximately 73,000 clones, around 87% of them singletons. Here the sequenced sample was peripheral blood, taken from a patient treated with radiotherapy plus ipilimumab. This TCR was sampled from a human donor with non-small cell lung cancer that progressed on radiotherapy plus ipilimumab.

CDR3 sequence reads: CASSLRQHTDTQYF. The CDR3 DNA follows: TGTGCCAGCAGTCTAAGACAGCACACAGATACGCAGTATTTT. The rearrangement links TRBV28 to TRBJ2-3; TRBD1 might be the D (5 bases). CDR3 length: 14 residues. Trimming shortened V by 5 bases and J by 2 bases, and 11 bases separated the two germline ends. CDR1 and CDR2 (germline): MDHEN, SYDVKM.